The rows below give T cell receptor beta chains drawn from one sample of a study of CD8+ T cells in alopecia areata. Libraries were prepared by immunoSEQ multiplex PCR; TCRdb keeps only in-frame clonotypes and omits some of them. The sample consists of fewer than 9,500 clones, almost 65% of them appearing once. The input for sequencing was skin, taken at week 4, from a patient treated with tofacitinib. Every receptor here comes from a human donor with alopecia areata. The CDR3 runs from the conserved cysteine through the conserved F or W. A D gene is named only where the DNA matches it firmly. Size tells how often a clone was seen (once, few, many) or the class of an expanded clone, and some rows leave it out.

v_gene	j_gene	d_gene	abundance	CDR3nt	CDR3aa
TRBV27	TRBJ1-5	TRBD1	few	TGTGCCAGCAGCCTGGACAGGACGAGCAATCAGCCCCAGCATTTT	CASSLDRTSNQPQHF
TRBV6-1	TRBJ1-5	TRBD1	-	TGTGCCAGCAGTGCGGACAGGAGACACAATCAGCCCCAGCATTTT	CASSADRRHNQPQHF
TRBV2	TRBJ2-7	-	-	TGTGCCAGCAGTAGAGGTTACGGGGGCGAGCAGTACTTC	CASSRGYGGEQYF
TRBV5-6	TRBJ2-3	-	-	TGTGCCAGCAGCGGCGAAACTAGCAGGGGCACAGATACGCAGTATTTT	CASSGETSRGTDTQYF
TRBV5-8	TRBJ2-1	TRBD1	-	TGTGCCAGCAGCTGGGGGACAGGCTACAATGAGCAGTTCTTC	CASSWGTGYNEQFF
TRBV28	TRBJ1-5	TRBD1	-	TGTGCCAGCAGCCCAACAGGGGGTGGTCAGCCCCAGCATTTT	CASSPTGGGQPQHF
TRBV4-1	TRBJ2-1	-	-	TGCGCCAGCACCTATATCCAACGGGGCGAGGCAGATGAGCAGTTCTTC	CASTYIQRGEADEQFF
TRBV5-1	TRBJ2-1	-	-	TGCGCCAGCAGCTTTAGGACAGTCCCCTTTTACCCAATTTTCTTTGGGTCCTACAATGAGCAGTTCTTC	CASSFRTVPFYPIFFGSYNEQFF
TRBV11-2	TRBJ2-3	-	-	TGTGCCAGCAGCTTAGACTTTACAGCAGATACGCAGTATTTT	CASSLDFTADTQYF
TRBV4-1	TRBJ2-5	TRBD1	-	TGCGCCAGCAGCCAAGAATTGTCAGGGGGTAGAGAGACCCAGTACTTC	CASSQELSGGRETQYF
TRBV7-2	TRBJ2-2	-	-	TGTGCCAGCAGCTTAGCCGGGAACACCGGGGAGCTGTTTTTT	CASSLAGNTGELFF
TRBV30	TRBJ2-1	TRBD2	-	TGTGCCTGGAGTCCACTCTTAGCGGGAGTCTCCTACAATGAGCAGTTCTTC	CAWSPLLAGVSYNEQFF
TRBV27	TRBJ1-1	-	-	TGTGCCAGCAGACCGAGCGGACAGCAGAACACTGAAGCTTTCTTT	CASRPSGQQNTEAFF
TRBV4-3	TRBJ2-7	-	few	TGCGCCAGCAGCCAAGGCGTCACGGGGTTCTACGAGCAGTACTTC	CASSQGVTGFYEQYF
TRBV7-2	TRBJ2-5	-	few	TGTGCCAGCAGCCCAGACGCCGGACAAAGGAGGGCCCAGTACTTC	CASSPDAGQRRAQYF
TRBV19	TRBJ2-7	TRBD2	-	TGTGCCAGTACCGTTAGCGGGTCCTCCTACGAGCAGTACTTC	CASTVSGSSYEQYF
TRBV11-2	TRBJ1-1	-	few	TGTGCCAGCAGTGTTAGTTCGGTGAACACTGAAGCTTTCTTT	CASSVSSVNTEAFF
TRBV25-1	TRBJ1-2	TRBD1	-	TGTGCCAGCAGTGATTACGGGACAGGGGAGACCTATGGCTACACCTTC	CASSDYGTGETYGYTF
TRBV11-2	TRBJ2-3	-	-	TGTGCCAGCAGCTTAGGGCCTGGGCCAGATACGCAGTATTTT	CASSLGPGPDTQYF
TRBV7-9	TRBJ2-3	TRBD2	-	TGTGCCAGCGGAGGGACCGCCTTGGCTAGCGGGAGGGCCTCAGATACGCAGTATTTT	CASGGTALASGRASDTQYF
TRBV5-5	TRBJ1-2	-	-	TGTGCCAGCAGCTTGGCCCCGAGGAACTATGGCTACACCTTC	CASSLAPRNYGYTF
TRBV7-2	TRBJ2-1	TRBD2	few	TGTGCCAGCAGCTTAGCCCCCACTAGCGGGAGGATGTATGAGCAGTTCTTC	CASSLAPTSGRMYEQFF
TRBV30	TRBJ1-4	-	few	TGTGCCTGGAGGACAACAACTAATGAAAAACTGTTTTTT	CAWRTTTNEKLFF
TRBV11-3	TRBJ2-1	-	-	TGTGCCAGCAGCTTAATGGGCCGGAATGAGCAGTTCTTC	CASSLMGRNEQFF
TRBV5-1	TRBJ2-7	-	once	TGCGCCAGCAGCTTATCTGCCCCCTACGAGCAGTACTTC	CASSLSAPYEQYF
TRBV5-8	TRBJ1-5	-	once	TGTGCCAGCAGCTGGAGGGGGGTTCGAGGCAATCAGCCCCAGCATTTT	CASSWRGVRGNQPQHF
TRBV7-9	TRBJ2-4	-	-	TGTGCCAGCAGCACGTGGACCGAAGCCAAAAACATTCAGTACTTC	CASSTWTEAKNIQYF
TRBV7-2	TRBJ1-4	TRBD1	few	TGTGCCAGCAAACAAGACAGGGTCAATGAAAAACTGTTTTTT	CASKQDRVNEKLFF
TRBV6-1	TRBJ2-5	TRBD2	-	TGTGCCAGCAGTGAATCTGTAGCGGGAGGGCCGTTCCAAGAGACCCAGTACTTC	CASSESVAGGPFQETQYF
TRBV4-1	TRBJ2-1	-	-	TGCGCCAGCAGCCTACCCCGGCAGGGGCATGAGTATGAGCAGTTCTTC	CASSLPRQGHEYEQFF
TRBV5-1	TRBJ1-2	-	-	TGCGCCAGCAGCTTGGCGTCGGAACAGGGACATGGCTACACCTTC	CASSLASEQGHGYTF
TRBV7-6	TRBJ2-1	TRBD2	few	TGTGCCAGCAGCTTATACGGGACTAGCGAATACAATGAGCAGTTCTTC	CASSLYGTSEYNEQFF
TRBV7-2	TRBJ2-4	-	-	TGTGCCAGCAGTCCTGGGTCGGGACTGGGAAACATTCAGTACTTC	CASSPGSGLGNIQYF
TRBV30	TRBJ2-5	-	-	TGTGCCTGGAGACCCGAGGGGGGGACCCAGTACTTC	CAWRPEGGTQYF
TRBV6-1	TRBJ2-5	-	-	TGTGCCACCAGACACAGGGCCGGGGAGACCCAGTACTTC	CATRHRAGETQYF
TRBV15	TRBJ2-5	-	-	TGTGCCACCGCGGTTACCGGACAAGAGACCCAGTACTTC	CATAVTGQETQYF
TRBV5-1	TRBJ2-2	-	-	TGCGCCAGCAGCTTGGCTGGATTAATGGACACCGGGGAGCTGTTTTTT	CASSLAGLMDTGELFF
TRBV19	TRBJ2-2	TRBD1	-	TGTGCCAGCGGACAGGCGAACACCGGGGAGCTGTTTTTT	CASGQANTGELFF
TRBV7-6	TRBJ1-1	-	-	TGTGCCAGCAGCCAGACGGAGACGAACACTGAAGCTTTCTTT	CASSQTETNTEAFF
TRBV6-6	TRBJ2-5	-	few	TGTGCCAGCAGGGGGTGGCTGGATCAAGAGACCCAGTACTTC	CASRGWLDQETQYF
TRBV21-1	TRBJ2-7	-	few	TGTGCCAGCAGCAACGAAAACAGGCCAGATAAGAACTACGAGCAGTACTTC	CASSNENRPDKNYEQYF
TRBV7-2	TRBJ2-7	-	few	TGTGCCAGCAGCGTATTTGGGACCTACGAGCAGTACTTC	CASSVFGTYEQYF
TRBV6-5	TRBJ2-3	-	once	TGTGCCAGCAGTTATTCCAGGAGTAGCACAGATACGCAGTATTTT	CASSYSRSSTDTQYF